The following is a T cell receptor (beta chain) sequence with its context. This CDR3 is 16 amino acids long. The germline V gene has CDR1 MNHEY and CDR2 SMNVEV (reference sequence). J was trimmed by 7 bases and V by 5 bases; bases with no gene match: 14. This entry is derived from a study of blood T cell repertoires in COVID-19. On the study more broadly: Material from acute and convalescent COVID-19 was sourced from the United States, Italy and Spain. T cells, B-cell-depleted T cells, or PBMCs supplied cDNA or gDNA.

Assay used: immunoSEQ multiplex PCR; TCRdb lists only in-frame clones, some missing. Of about 98,000 clones listed, more than 85% are singletons. This chain joins TRBV27 and TRBJ2-5, with 9 bases that match TRBD1. The receptor comes from a man aged 18 to 35 with acute or convalescent COVID-19. Sequenced material: peripheral blood. In nucleotides, the CDR3 is TGTGCCAGCAGTGATACAGGGGGCCCCTCCCCGAGGACCCAGTACTTC. Its protein product is CASSDTGGPSPRTQYF.